This T cell receptor beta chain is drawn from a study of beta chain features in type 1 diabetes. Overall study: Sorted cells, some 98,000,000 in number, were examined across all samples. Study-wide findings and caveats: The study found that naive, central memory and Treg TCRB repertoires appeared more similar in patients than in healthy donors. There was a possibility that cDNA sequencing over-represented cells with high TCR expression.

As concerns this clone: Its cognate antigen is unknown.

cDNA synthesis used the whole RNA isolate, giving expressed TCRB sequences. Here immunoSEQ multiplex PCR was the method, and the copy in TCRdb shows in-frame clones only, minus some. Counted here are about 240,000 clones, around 26% occurring once; the ten biggest clones make up approximately 4%. The sequenced sample consisted of central memory CD4+ T cells from blood. The receptor was isolated from a man aged 30 to 39 in good health.

The CDR3 reads CSVGQGAGGYTF. CDR3 DNA: TGCAGCGTCGGACAGGGGGCGGGTGGCTACACCTTC. The rearrangement uses TRBV29-1 and TRBJ1-2; 11 nucleotides match TRBD1. This CDR3 has 12 residues. Germline values: CDR1 SQVTM, CDR2 ANQGSEA. The ends lost 6 bases at V and 7 bases at J; junction bases unmatched: 4.